Sequencing of this T cell receptor (beta chain) was carried out in a study of T cell responses to AZD1222 COVID-19 vaccine. General study findings and limits: CD4 TCRs linked to vaccination spanned spike, dominating at 160-218 and 743-854.

Sequencing used immunoSEQ multiplex PCR; TCRdb keeps in-frame clones, though not all of them. The table records 15,000 to 20,000 clones, 60% to 85% of them present only once. Remarks on this clone: Its matching antigen is unknown.

The CDR3 has 16 amino acids. CDR1 is LGHNA, CDR2 YSLEER, per germline. V dropped 0 bases and J dropped 1 base, with 10 bases sitting between them. The chain couples TRBV4-3 to TRBJ2-1; D is ambiguous. The clonotype comes from an adult who received the AZD1222 COVID-19 vaccine. The source was peripheral blood, collected 28 days after the second AZD1222 dose. This CDR3 reads CASSQDYAGSYNEQFF. The CDR3 DNA follows: TGCGCCAGCAGCCAAGATTATGCCGGTTCCTACAATGAGCAGTTCTTC.